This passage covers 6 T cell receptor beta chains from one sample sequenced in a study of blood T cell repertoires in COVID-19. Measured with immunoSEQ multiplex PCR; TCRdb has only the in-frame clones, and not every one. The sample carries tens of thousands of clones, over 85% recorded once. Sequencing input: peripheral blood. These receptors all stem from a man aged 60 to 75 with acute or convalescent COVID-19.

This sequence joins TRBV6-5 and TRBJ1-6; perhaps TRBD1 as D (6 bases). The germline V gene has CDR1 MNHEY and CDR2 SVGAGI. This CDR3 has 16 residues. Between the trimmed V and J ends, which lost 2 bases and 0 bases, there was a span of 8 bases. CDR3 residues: CASSYDRSSYNSPLHF. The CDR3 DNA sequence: TGTGCCAGCAGTTACGACAGGAGCTCCTATAATTCACCCCTCCACTTT.

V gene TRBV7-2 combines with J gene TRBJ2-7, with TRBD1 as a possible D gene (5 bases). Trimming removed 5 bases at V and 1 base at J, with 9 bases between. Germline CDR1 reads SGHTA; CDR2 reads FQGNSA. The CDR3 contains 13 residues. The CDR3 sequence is CASSRTWSYEQYF. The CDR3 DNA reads TGTGCCAGCAGCCGGACATGGTCCTACGAGCAGTACTTC.

The CDR3 loop reads CASRFTGTGNTGELFF. The CDR3 DNA is TGTGCCAGCAGGTTCACCGGGACAGGAAACACCGGGGAGCTGTTTTTT. The rearrangement joins TRBV3-1 (or the pseudogene TRBV3-2) to TRBJ2-2; TRBD1 aligns across 8 bases. This CDR3 is 16 amino acids long. J lost 2 bases, V lost 6 bases, and 8 bases had no gene match. CDR1 and CDR2 (germline): LGHDT, YNNKEL (reference sequence).

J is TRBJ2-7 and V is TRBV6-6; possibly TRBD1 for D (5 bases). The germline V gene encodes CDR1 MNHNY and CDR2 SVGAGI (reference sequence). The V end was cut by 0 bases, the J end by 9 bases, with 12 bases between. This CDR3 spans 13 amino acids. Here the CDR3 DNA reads TGTGCCAGCAGTTACTCGATTGGGGCCGTGCAGTACTTC. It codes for CASSYSIGAVQYF.

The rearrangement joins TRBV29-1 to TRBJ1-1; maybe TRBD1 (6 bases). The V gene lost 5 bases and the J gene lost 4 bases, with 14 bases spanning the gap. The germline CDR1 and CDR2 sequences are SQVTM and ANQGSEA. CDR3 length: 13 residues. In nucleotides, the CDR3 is TGCAGCGTTACGGGGGGGCTGGGCACTGAAGCTTTCTTT. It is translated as CSVTGGLGTEAFF.

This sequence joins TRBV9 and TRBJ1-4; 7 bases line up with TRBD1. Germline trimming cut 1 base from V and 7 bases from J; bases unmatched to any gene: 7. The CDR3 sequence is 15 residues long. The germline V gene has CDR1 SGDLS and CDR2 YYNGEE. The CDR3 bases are TGTGCCAGCAGCGTATCGACAGGGCGGGGTGAAAAACTGTTTTTT. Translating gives CASSVSTGRGEKLFF.